These 19 T cell receptor beta chains were all obtained from the same sample, sequenced in a study of siplizumab effects on memory and regulatory T cells. Clones were sequenced by immunoSEQ multiplex PCR, and TCRdb holds only the in-frame ones, with some missing. The sample lists approximately 120,000 clones; approximately 90% were seen once. Sequencing was carried out using Tregs sorted from blood. Receptor source: a human donor in good health.

The chain uses TRBV5-1 and TRBJ1-3, with 10 bases fitting TRBD1. Trimming at V came to 4 bases and at J to 3 bases, leaving 4 bases not matched to a gene. CDR3 size: 15 residues. The germline CDR1 and CDR2 sequences are SGHRS and YFSETQ. The CDR3 reads CASSPGTGVGNTIYF. In DNA form, the CDR3 reads TGCGCCAGCAGCCCGGGGACAGGGGTTGGAAACACCATATATTTT.

V usage is TRBV6-6 and J usage is TRBJ2-6; D not resolved. Between the trimmed V and J ends, which lost 7 bases and 1 base, there was a span of 11 bases. The CDR3 is made up of 15 amino acids. Germline assignment: CDR1 MNHNY and CDR2 SVGAGI (reference sequence). The CDR3 protein is CASTQFQSGANVLTF. In DNA form, the CDR3 reads TGTGCCAGCACTCAGTTCCAGTCTGGGGCCAACGTCCTGACTTTC.

This chain connects TRBV5-1 to TRBJ2-2; a possible D gene is TRBD2 (5 bases). Germline CDR1 and CDR2: SGHRS and YFSETQ. This CDR3 contains 14 residues. Trimming removed 4 bases at V and 7 bases at J, with 14 bases between. The CDR3, as DNA: TGCGCCAGCAGCCCTCTACGGGGTGGCGGGGAGCTGTTTTTT. Its protein is CASSPLRGGGELFF.

Here the CDR3 DNA reads TGCAGCGTTGAGTCGCGGGGTAGGGTGTTTTTT. Residues: CSVESRGRVFF. The chain is built from TRBV29-1 and TRBJ2-2, with D possibly matching TRBD2 (6 bases). Germline CDR1 is SQVTM and CDR2 is ANQGSEA. V was clipped by 3 bases and J by 15 bases, with 14 bases between them. The CDR3 contains 11 residues.

The V and J genes are TRBV2 and TRBJ2-2, with D unclear. The V and J ends lost 4 bases and 2 bases respectively, with 8 bases between them. Germline loops: CDR1 SNHLY, CDR2 FYNNEI. The CDR3 contains 14 residues. Here the CDR3 reads CASSAVGNTGELFF. Here the CDR3 DNA reads TGTGCCAGCAGTGCGGTCGGAAACACCGGGGAGCTGTTTTTT.

The rearrangement joins TRBV6-6 to TRBJ2-3; D gene uncertain. The germline gives CDR1 MNHNY, CDR2 SVGAGI (reference sequence). There are 12 residues in the CDR3. The V end was cut by 5 bases, the J end by 2 bases, with 5 bases between. CDR3 nucleotide sequence: TGTGCCAGCAGTGGCAACACAGATACGCAGTATTTT. It yields the protein CASSGNTDTQYF.

The sample holds one count of this clone. J is TRBJ1-5 and V is TRBV18; perhaps TRBD1 as D (6 bases). CDR3 length: 14 amino acids. V lost 3 bases to trimming and J lost 5 bases, with 11 bases between them. CDR1 and CDR2 (germline): KGHSH, LQKENI. This CDR3 is CASSPSGEDQPQHF. DNA of the CDR3: TGTGCCAGCTCACCGTCAGGGGAGGATCAGCCCCAGCATTTT.

The chain couples TRBV19 to TRBJ2-5, with 7 bases matching TRBD2. CDR1 is LNHDA, CDR2 SQIVND, per germline (reference sequence). V trimming: 1 base; J trimming: 4 bases; junction bases outside the gene matches: 9. The CDR3 covers 16 residues. As DNA, the CDR3 is TGTGCCAGTAGTATAGGACTAGCCGGGAGGACAGAGACCCAGTACTTC. The encoded protein is CASSIGLAGRTETQYF.

This chain links TRBV5-1 with TRBJ2-2, with TRBD2 matching 8 bases. Germline V gene lookup returns CDR1 SGHRS and CDR2 YFSETQ. V dropped 7 bases and J dropped 8; count of bases not matched to a gene: 10. This CDR3 is built from 14 residues. Written as DNA, the CDR3 is TGCGCCAGCGGCCCGACTAGCGATAAGGGGGAGCTGTTTTTT. Protein: CASGPTSDKGELFF.

The V gene is TRBV18, the J gene TRBJ1-2; TRBD1 matches at 7 bases. CDR1 and CDR2 (germline): KGHSH, LQKENI. Trimming at V came to 0 bases and at J to 8 bases, leaving 12 bases not matched to a gene. The CDR3 is made up of 16 amino acids. The CDR3 region has the DNA TGTGCCAGCTCACCACCTAGTACAGGGGAAGGTGAAGGCTACACCTTC. Protein sequence: CASSPPSTGEGEGYTF.

The gene calls are TRBV2 and TRBJ1-5; D gene ambiguous. The CDR3 consists of 16 residues. Trimming removed 3 bases at V and 0 bases at J, with 12 bases between. Germline V gene lookup returns CDR1 SNHLY and CDR2 FYNNEI. CDR3 protein: CASSDSGSLSNQPQHF. The CDR3 DNA reads TGTGCCAGCAGTGACTCAGGATCCCTTAGCAATCAGCCCCAGCATTTT.

This clone occurred a few times. This chain links TRBV7-9 with TRBJ1-6; TRBD1 aligns across 9 bases. The CDR3 consists of 15 residues. CDR1 SEHNR and CDR2 FQNEAQ come from the germline V gene (reference sequence). Unmatched junction bases numbered 5, after V lost 3 bases and J lost 8 bases. The CDR3 region is CASSFGQGPDSPLHF. In nucleotides, the CDR3 is TGTGCCAGCAGCTTCGGACAGGGGCCAGATTCACCCCTCCACTTT.

CDR3 bases: TGTGCCATAGCAGTGTCAGGGGGCTTGGACGAGCAGTACTTC. As protein: CAIAVSGGLDEQYF. The V call is TRBV10-3, the J call TRBJ2-7; 8 bases fit TRBD1. V gave up 9 bases and J gave up 5 bases; unmatched junction bases: 12. The germline CDR1 and CDR2 sequences are ENHRY and SYGVKD. The CDR3 is 14 amino acids.

The chain recombines TRBV6-1 with TRBJ1-2; the D gene is possibly TRBD1 (5 bases). The germline gives CDR1 MNHNS, CDR2 SASEGT. The CDR3 has 14 residues. The ends were cut back, 0 bases at V and 5 bases at J, with 10 bases in the middle. The CDR3 DNA sequence: TGTGCCAGCAGTGAAGCTGGTGGGGGATATGGCTACACCTTC. Encoded protein: CASSEAGGGYGYTF.

This rearrangement joins TRBV7-9 to TRBJ2-1; weak D call: TRBD2 (6 bases). V was trimmed by 4 bases and J by 10 bases, leaving 11 bases between them. The CDR3 contains 12 residues. From germline, CDR1 is SEHNR and CDR2 FQNEAQ (reference sequence). The CDR3 region has the DNA TGTGCCAGCAGCTGGGACTTTAACGAGCAGTTCTTC. Residues: CASSWDFNEQFF. Full variable domain (missing parts from reference TRBV7-9 and TRBJ2-1): DTGVSQNPRHKITKRGQNVTFRCDPISEHNRLYWYRQTLGQGPEFLTYFQNEAQLEKSRLLSDRFSAERPKGSFSTLEIQRTEQGDSAMYLCASSWDFNEQFFGPGTRLTVL.

The chain couples TRBV10-2 to TRBJ2-5, with D tentatively TRBD2 (6 bases). Trimming took 6 bases from V and 3 from J, leaving 11 bases between them. There are 13 residues in the CDR3. Germline V gene data show CDR1 as WSHSY and CDR2 as SAAADI. CDR3 in amino acids: CASSGRGKETQYF. The DNA for the CDR3 is TGCGCCAGCAGCGGGCGGGGAAAAGAGACCCAGTACTTC.

The genes are TRBV18 and TRBJ1-2; D remains ambiguous. Germline V lookup: CDR1 KGHSH, CDR2 LQKENI. The V end lost 0 bases, the J end lost 1 base, and 12 bases lay between the germline ends. There are 16 residues in the CDR3. The DNA of the CDR3 is TGTGCCAGCTCACCACCCTCCCGCAGAATTAACTATGGCTACACCTTC. Residues: CASSPPSRRINYGYTF. Variable domain in full (rest from reference TRBV18 and TRBJ1-2): NAGVMQNPRHLVRRRGQEARLRCSPMKGHSHVYWYRQLPEEGLKFMVYLQKENIIDESGMPKERFSAEFPKEGPSILRIQQVVRGDSAAYFCASSPPSRRINYGYTFGSGTRLTVV.

V is TRBV5-1 and J is TRBJ2-3; 8 bases are shared with TRBD2. The V gene end was trimmed by 0 bases and the J gene end by 1 base; junction bases not matched to a gene: 4. CDR3 length equals 16 residues. Germline lookup yields CDR1 SGHRS and CDR2 YFSETQ. In DNA, the CDR3 is TGCGCCAGCAGCTTGGAGGCTAGCGGGCGCACAGATACGCAGTATTTT. Its protein product is CASSLEASGRTDTQYF. The full variable domain, completed using reference TRBV5-1 and TRBJ2-3, is KAGVTQTPRYLIKTRGQQVTLSCSPISGHRSVSWYQQTPGQGLQFLFEYFSETQRNKGNFPGRFSGRQFSNSRSEMNVSTLELGDSALYLCASSLEASGRTDTQYFGPGTRLTVL.

The chain employs TRBV5-1 and TRBJ1-2, with D unclear. Trimming left V 4 bases short and J 0 bases short, with 7 bases between. Germline loops: CDR1 SGHRS, CDR2 YFSETQ. This CDR3 region has 13 residues. The CDR3 here is CASSMTANYGYTF. The DNA for the CDR3 is TGCGCCAGCAGCATGACGGCTAACTATGGCTACACCTTC.